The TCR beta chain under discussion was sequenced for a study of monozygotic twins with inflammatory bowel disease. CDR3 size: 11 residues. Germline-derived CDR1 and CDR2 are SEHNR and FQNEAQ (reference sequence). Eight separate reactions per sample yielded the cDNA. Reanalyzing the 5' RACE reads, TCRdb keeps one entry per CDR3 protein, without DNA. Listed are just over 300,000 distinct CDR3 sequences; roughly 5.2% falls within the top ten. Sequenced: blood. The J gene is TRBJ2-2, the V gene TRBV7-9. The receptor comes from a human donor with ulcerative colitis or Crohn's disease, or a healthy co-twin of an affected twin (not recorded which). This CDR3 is CASSLGRELFF.